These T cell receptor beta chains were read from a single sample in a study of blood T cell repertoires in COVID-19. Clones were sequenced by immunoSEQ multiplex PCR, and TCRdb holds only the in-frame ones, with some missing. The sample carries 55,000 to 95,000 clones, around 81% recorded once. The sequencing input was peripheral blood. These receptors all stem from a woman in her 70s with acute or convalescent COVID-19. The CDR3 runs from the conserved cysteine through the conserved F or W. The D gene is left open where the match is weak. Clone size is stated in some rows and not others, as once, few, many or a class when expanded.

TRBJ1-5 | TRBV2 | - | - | CASSEARAGSQHF | TGTGCCAGCAGTGAAGCAAGGGCAGGGTCCCAGCATTTT
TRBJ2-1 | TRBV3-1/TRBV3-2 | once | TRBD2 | CASSHLGTSGRAYNEQFF | TGTGCCAGCAGCCACCTTGGGACTAGCGGGAGGGCCTACAATGAGCAGTTCTTC
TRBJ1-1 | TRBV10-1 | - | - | CASSDLRENTEAFF | TGCGCCAGCAGTGACTTACGGGAGAACACTGAAGCTTTCTTT
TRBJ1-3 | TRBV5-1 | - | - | CASRPGVGGNTIYF | TGCGCCAGCAGACCAGGGGTCGGAGGAAACACCATATATTTT
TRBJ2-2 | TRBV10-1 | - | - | CASANQGANTGELFF | TGCGCCAGCGCGAACCAAGGGGCGAACACCGGGGAGCTGTTTTTT
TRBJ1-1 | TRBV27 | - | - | CASSQEGSRMNTEAFF | TGTGCCAGCAGCCAGGAAGGGAGTCGGATGAACACTGAAGCTTTCTTT
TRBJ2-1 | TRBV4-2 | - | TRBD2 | CASSQSVRTSGYNEQFF | TGTGCCAGCAGCCAGTCGGTGAGGACTAGCGGTTACAATGAGCAGTTCTTC
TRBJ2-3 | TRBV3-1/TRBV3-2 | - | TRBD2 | CASSQPGLAGTDTQYF | TGTGCCAGCAGCCAACCGGGACTAGCGGGCACAGATACGCAGTATTTT
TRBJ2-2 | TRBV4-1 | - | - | CASSHEVGSANTGELFF | TGCGCCAGCAGCCATGAGGTAGGGAGCGCGAACACCGGGGAGCTGTTTTTT
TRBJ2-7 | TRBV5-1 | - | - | CASSQGPSAEQYF | TGCGCCAGCAGCCAGGGGCCATCCGCTGAGCAGTACTTC
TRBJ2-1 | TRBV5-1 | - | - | CASSLASYNEQFF | TGCGCCAGCAGTCTCGCTAGTTACAATGAGCAGTTCTTC
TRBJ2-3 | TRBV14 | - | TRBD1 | CASSHYMDRGGDTQYF | TGTGCCAGCAGCCATTATATGGACAGGGGAGGAGATACGCAGTATTTT
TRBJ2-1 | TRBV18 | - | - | CASSPGRSGAEQFF | TGTGCCAGCTCACCGGGTAGATCAGGGGCCGAGCAGTTCTTC
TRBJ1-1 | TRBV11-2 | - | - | CASSDLRGNTEAFF | TGTGCCAGCAGCGACCTACGAGGGAACACTGAAGCTTTCTTT
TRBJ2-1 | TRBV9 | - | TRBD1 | CASTGQGNNEQFF | TGTGCCAGCACCGGACAGGGAAATAACGAGCAGTTCTTC
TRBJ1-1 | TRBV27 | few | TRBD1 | CASRPGQGLARLEAFF | TGTGCCAGCAGGCCGGGACAGGGGCTGGCCAGGCTAGAAGCTTTCTTT
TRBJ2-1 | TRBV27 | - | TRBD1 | CASSKPGTGSYEQFF | TGTGCCAGCAGTAAACCCGGGACAGGGTCCTATGAGCAGTTCTTC
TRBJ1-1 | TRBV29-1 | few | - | CSVRMNTEAFF | TGCAGCGTGAGGATGAACACTGAAGCTTTCTTT
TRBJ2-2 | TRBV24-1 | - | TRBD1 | CATSDFYRGSSGELFF | TGTGCCACCAGTGATTTCTACAGGGGGTCCTCCGGGGAGCTGTTTTTT
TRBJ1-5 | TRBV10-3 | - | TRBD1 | CATRGQVNSNQPQHF | TGTGCCACCAGGGGGCAAGTGAATAGCAATCAGCCCCAGCATTTT
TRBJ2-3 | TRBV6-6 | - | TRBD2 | CASSLTGLAGGTDTQYF | TGTGCCAGCAGTCTGACCGGACTAGCGGGAGGGACTGATACGCAGTATTTT
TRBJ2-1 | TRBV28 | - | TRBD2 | CASSLTSGRPNQFF | TGTGCCAGCAGTTTAACTAGCGGGAGGCCCAATCAGTTCTTC
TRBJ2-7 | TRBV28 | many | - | CASSFLGSLSYEQYF | TGTGCCAGCAGTTTTCTAGGCAGCTTGTCCTACGAGCAGTACTTC